This record looks at one T cell receptor beta chain sequence and its context. The data derive from a study of CD8 T cells in Susac syndrome. It was with random hexamers that 0.5 to 1 ug RNA was reverse transcribed. TCRdb processed the immunoSEQ multiplex PCR reads anew with MiXCR; each CDR3 protein has one entry. The sample carries 250,000 to 300,000 distinct CDR3 sequences, 75% to 90% recorded once. The sequenced material came from CD8+ T cells from PBMCs. The origin of this receptor is a human donor with multiple sclerosis.

The CDR3 spells CSARKGLAGGPSSYNEQFF. The CDR3 DNA is TGCAGTGCTCGAAAAGGACTAGCGGGAGGGCCGAGCTCCTACAATGAGCAGTTCTTC. The chain combines TRBV20-1 with TRBJ2-1; 15 nucleotides agree with TRBD2. V shed 5 bases and J 0 bases; nucleotides not matched to a gene: 11. This CDR3 is 19 amino acids long. Germline-derived CDR1 and CDR2 are DFQATT and SNEGSKA (reference sequence).